The present TCR beta chain was sequenced within a study of response to subunit inactivated influenza vaccine. TCRdb redid the calling of the RT-PCR reads with MiXCR, one entry per CDR3 protein. Counted here are approximately 530,000 distinct CDR3 sequences, less than 7.5% occurring once; the ten biggest clones make up about an eighth. Notes on the study in general: The authors proposed limited new T cell recruitment per seasonal influenza vaccination.

Points on this clonotype: As yet, its antigen is unknown.

With 4 bases clipped from V and 0 bases from J, the junction kept 4 bases outside the gene matches. Germline CDR1 is SGHDN and CDR2 is FVKESK. The CDR3 extends over 16 amino acids. The clonotype comes from a man aged 45-69 years who received an inactivated influenza vaccine. The chain recombines TRBV14 with TRBJ2-4; 9 bases align to TRBD2. Sequences were derived from PBMCs from blood, sampled less than 30 months after vaccination. As DNA, the CDR3 is TGTGCCAGCAGCCGATTTAGCGGGAGAGCCAAAAACATTCAGTACTTC. As protein: CASSRFSGRAKNIQYF.